This T cell receptor beta chain was profiled in a study of cytomegalovirus exposure and HLA in healthy donors. This CDR3 is built from 14 residues. Trimming pared 0 bases from V and 5 bases from J, leaving 10 bases between. The V gene's germline CDR1 is SGHRS and CDR2 YFSETQ. Study results and caveats: Many donors shared some public TCRs, even though most TCR sequences were rare. Overall, approximately 180 TCR beta chains were annotated as cytomegalovirus-associated.

About this clone: Its antigen remains unknown.

PCR employed 60 Vbeta and 13 Jbeta primers. Measured with immunoSEQ multiplex PCR; TCRdb has only the in-frame clones, and not every one. The ten top clones account for more than 0.45%, within a sample of 80,000 to 100,000 clones. This clonotype originated in a man aged 50-59 years in good health and CMV-seronegative. The material sequenced was PBMCs. The chain recombines TRBV5-1 with TRBJ2-3, with a weak D call TRBD1 (5 bases). CDR3 in DNA: TGCGCCAGCAGCTTGGCTGACAGTCTAGATACGCAGTATTTT. It translates to CASSLADSLDTQYF.